Below, one T cell receptor (beta chain) is given with its context. The sample is drawn from a study of T cell responses to AZD1222 COVID-19 vaccine. J lost 1 base, V lost 3 bases, and 5 bases had no gene match. CDR1 is SGDLS, CDR2 YYNGEE, per germline. The CDR3 runs 15 residues. Libraries were prepared by immunoSEQ multiplex PCR; TCRdb keeps only in-frame clonotypes and omits some of them. The repertoire holds about 45,000 clones, with roughly 75% as singletons. The sample in question was peripheral blood, obtained 28 days after the second dose of the MenACWY control vaccine. V and J are TRBV9 and TRBJ2-5; 8 bases are shared with TRBD2. The receptor was isolated from an adult who received the MenACWY meningococcal vaccine as a control. CDR3 region: CASSAGGVLQETQYF. The CDR3 DNA is TGTGCCAGCAGCGCGGGGGGGGTCCTCCAAGAGACCCAGTACTTC.